Included here is one T cell receptor beta chain sequence, with context. What it binds is not known. This table comes from immunoSEQ multiplex PCR, and its TCRdb copy is limited to in-frame clones, with some not included. The table lists approximately 70,000 clones, about 80% of them singletons, with 11% to 15% in the top ten. The sample originates from a study of T cell responses to AZD1222 COVID-19 vaccine. Study outcomes and limitations: The CD4 TCRs associated with vaccination extended across spike and predominated at 160-218 and 743-854. There were mostly white British donors and more females than males, and clonal diversity was possibly underestimated. Rises in breadth and depth of Spike-specific TCRs came after two AZD1222 doses.

Pooled together were second doses at about 4 or about 12 weeks. Germline CDR1 is KGHDR and CDR2 is SFDVKD. J was trimmed by 8 bases and V by 4 bases; bases with no gene match: 6. The CDR3 extends over 13 amino acids. The V gene is TRBV24-1, the J gene TRBJ1-1, with 7 nucleotides matching TRBD1. Material: peripheral blood, obtained 28 days after the second AZD1222 dose. The sequence came from an adult who received the AZD1222 COVID-19 vaccine. The CDR3 DNA follows: TGTGCCACCAGTGAGGGACAGCCACCCGAAGCTTTCTTT. Its protein product is CATSEGQPPEAFF.